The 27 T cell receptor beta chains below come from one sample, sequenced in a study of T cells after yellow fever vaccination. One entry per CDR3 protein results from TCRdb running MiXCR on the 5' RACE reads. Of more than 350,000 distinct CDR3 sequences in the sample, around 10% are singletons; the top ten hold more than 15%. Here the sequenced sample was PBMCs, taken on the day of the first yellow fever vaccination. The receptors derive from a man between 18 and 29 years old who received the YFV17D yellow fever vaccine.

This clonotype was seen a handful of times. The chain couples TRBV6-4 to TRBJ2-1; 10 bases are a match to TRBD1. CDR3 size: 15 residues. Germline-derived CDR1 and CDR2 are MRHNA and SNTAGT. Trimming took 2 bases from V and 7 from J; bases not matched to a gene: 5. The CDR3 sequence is CASSDGRDRGNEQFF. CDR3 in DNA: TGTGCCAGCAGTGACGGGCGGGACAGGGGAAATGAGCAGTTCTTC.

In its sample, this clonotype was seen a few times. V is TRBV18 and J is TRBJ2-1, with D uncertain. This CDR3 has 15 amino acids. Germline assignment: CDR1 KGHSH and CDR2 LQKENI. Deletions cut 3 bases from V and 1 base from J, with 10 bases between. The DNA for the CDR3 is TGTGCCAGCTCACCGCCGGGTAATTCCTACAATGAGCAGTTCTTC. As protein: CASSPPGNSYNEQFF.

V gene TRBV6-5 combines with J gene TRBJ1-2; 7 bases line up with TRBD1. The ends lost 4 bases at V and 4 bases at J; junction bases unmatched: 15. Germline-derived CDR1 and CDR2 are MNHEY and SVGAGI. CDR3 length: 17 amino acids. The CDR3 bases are TGTGCCAGCAGTTCCCCTCCTGCCGGGACAGCCTTCTATGGCTACACCTTC. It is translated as CASSSPPAGTAFYGYTF.

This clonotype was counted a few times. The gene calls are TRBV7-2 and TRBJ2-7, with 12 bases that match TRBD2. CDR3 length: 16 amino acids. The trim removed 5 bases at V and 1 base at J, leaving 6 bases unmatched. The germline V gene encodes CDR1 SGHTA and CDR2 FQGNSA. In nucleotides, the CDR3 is TGTGCCAGCAGCACCCTAGCGGGGGGGTATTCCTACGAGCAGTACTTC. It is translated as CASSTLAGGYSYEQYF. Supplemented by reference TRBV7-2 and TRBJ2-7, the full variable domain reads GAGVSQSPSNKVTEKGKDVELRCDPISGHTALYWYRQSLGQGLEFLIYFQGNSAPDKSGLPSDRFSAERTGGSVSTLTIQRTQQEDSAVYLCASSTLAGGYSYEQYFGPGTRLTVT.

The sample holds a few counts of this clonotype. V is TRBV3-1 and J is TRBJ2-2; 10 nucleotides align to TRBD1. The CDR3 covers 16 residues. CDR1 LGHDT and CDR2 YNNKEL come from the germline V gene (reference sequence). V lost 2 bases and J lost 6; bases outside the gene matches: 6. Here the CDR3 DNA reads TGTGCCAGCAGCCAACGGGACAGGGGAAGAGCCGGGGAGCTGTTTTTT. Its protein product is CASSQRDRGRAGELFF.

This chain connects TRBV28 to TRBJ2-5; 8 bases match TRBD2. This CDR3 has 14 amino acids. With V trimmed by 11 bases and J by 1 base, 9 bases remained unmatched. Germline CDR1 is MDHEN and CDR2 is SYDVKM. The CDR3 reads CASRAGGLQETQYF. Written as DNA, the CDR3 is TGTGCCTCCCGGGCGGGGGGACTCCAAGAGACCCAGTACTTC.

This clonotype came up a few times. CDR3 in amino acids: CASSPRPTKNSPLHF. Here the CDR3 DNA reads TGTGCCAGCTCACCCAGGCCTACCAAGAATTCACCCCTCCACTTT. The genes are TRBV18 and TRBJ1-6; D gene uncertain. Germline V gene sequence: CDR1 KGHSH, CDR2 LQKENI. V lost 3 bases, J lost 7 bases, and 13 bases lay in between. This CDR3 contains 15 residues.

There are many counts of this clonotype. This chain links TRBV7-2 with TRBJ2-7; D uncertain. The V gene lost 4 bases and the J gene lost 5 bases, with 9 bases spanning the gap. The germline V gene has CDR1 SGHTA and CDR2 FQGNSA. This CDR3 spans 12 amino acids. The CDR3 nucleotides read TGTGCCAGCAGCTCCGGGTTTGACGAGCAGTACTTC. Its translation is CASSSGFDEQYF.

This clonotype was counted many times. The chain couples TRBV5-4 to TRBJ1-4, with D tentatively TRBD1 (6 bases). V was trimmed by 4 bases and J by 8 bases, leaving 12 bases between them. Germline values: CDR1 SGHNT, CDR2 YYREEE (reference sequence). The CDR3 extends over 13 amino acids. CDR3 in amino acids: CASSGGDKEKLFF. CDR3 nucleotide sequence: TGTGCCAGCAGCGGGGGGGACAAAGAAAAACTGTTTTTT.

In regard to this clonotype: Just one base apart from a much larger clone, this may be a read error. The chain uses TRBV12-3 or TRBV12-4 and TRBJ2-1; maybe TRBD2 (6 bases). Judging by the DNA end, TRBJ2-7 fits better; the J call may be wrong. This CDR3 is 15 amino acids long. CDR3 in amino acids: CASSLWGDAYNEQYF. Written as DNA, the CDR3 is TGTGCCAGCAGTTTATGGGGGGATGCCTACAATGAGCAGTACTTC.

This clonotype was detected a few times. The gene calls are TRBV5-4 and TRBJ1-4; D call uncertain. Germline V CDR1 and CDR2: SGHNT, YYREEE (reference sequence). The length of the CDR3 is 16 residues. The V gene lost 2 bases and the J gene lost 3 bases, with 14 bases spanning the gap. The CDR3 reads CASSFRTTQANEKLFF. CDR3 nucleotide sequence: TGTGCCAGCAGCTTCCGGACGACCCAGGCTAATGAAAAACTGTTTTTT.

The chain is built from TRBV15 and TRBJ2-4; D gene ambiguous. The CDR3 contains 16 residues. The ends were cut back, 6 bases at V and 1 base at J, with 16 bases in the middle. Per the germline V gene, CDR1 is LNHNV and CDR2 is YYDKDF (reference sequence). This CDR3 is CATRPGAVVAKNIQYF. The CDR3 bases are TGTGCCACCAGACCGGGCGCGGTGGTGGCCAAAAACATTCAGTACTTC.

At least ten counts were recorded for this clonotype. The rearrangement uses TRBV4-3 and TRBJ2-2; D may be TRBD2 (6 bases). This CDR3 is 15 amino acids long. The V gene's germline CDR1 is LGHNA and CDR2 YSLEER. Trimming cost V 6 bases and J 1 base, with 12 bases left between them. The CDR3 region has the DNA TGCGCCAGCAGAGCACGGCGGGAGAACACCGGGGAGCTGTTTTTT. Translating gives CASRARRENTGELFF.

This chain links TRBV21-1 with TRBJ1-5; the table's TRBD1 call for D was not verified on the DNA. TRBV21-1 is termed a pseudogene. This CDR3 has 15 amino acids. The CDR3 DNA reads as TGTGCCAGCAGCCGGAGGGGACAGAGCAATCAGCCCCAGCATTTT. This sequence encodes CASSRRGQSNQPQHF.

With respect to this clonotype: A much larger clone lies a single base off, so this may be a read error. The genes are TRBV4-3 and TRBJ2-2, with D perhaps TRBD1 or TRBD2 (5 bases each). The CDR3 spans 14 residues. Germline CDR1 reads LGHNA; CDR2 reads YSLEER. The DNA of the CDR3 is TGCGCCAGCAGCCAACGTCTTGGGACCGGGCAGCTGTTTTTT. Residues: CASSQRLGTGQLFF.

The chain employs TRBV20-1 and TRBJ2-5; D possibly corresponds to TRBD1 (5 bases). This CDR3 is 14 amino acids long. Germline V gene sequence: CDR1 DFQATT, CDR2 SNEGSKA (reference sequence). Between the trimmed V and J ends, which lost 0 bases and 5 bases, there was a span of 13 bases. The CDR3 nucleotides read TGCAGTGCTAGAGATAGCAGGGCCGGGGAGACCCAGTACTTC. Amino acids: CSARDSRAGETQYF.

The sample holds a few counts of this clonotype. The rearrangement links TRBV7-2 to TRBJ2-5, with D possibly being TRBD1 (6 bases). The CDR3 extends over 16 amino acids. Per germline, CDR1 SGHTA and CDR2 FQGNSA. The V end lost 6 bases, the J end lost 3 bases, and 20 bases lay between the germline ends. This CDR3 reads CASSPTTATGKETQYF. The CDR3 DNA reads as TGTGCCAGCAGTCCTACCACAGCGACAGGAAAAGAGACCCAGTACTTC.

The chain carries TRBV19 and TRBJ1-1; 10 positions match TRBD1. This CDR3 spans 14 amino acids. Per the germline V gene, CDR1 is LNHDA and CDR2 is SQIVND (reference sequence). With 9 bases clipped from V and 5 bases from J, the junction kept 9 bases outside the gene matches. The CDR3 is CASSRDRGGTEAFF. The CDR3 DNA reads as TGTGCCAGCAGCCGGGACAGGGGAGGAACTGAAGCTTTCTTT.

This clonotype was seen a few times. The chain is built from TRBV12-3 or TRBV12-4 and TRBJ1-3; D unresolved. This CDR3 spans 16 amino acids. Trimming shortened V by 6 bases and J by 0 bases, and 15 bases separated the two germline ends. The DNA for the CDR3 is TGTGCCAGCAGCTCTCCGTCCGTAGGCTCTGGAAACACCATATATTTT. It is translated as CASSSPSVGSGNTIYF.

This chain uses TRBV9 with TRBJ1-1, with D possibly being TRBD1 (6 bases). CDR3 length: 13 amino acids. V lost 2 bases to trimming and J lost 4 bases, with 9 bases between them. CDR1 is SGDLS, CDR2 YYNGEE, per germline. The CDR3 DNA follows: TGTGCCAGCAGCGTTCAGGGGAGCACTGAAGCTTTCTTT. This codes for CASSVQGSTEAFF.

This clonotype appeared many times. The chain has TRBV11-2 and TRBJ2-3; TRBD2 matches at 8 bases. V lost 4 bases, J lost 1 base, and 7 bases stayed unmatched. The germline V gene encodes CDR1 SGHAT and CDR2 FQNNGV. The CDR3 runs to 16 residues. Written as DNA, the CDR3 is TGTGCCAGCAGCTCTCCGGGACTAGATGGCACAGATACGCAGTATTTT. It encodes CASSSPGLDGTDTQYF.

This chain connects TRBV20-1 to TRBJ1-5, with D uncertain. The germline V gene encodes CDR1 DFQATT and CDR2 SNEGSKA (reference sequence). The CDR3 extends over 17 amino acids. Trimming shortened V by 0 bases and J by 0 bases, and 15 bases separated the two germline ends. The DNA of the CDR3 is TGCAGTGCTAGAGAGAGATCCGTGGGGTATAGCAATCAGCCCCAGCATTTT. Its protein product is CSARERSVGYSNQPQHF.

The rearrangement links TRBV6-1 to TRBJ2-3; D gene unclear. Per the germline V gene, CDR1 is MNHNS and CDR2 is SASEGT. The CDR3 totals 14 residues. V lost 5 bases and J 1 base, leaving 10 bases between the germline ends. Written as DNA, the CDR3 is TGTGCCAGCAGTCGCCTGGACGGCACAGATACGCAGTATTTT. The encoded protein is CASSRLDGTDTQYF.

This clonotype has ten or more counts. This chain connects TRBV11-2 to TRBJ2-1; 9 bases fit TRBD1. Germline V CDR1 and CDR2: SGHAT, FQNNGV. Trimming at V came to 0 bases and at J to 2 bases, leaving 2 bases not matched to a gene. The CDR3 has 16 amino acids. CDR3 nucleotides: TGTGCCAGCAGCTTAGACTGGACAGGGGCCTACAATGAGCAGTTCTTC. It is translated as CASSLDWTGAYNEQFF. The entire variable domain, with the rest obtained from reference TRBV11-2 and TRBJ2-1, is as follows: EAGVAQSPRYKIIEKRQSVAFWCNPISGHATLYWYQQILGQGPKLLIQFQNNGVVDDSQLPKDRFSAERLKGVDSTLKIQPAKLEDSAVYLCASSLDWTGAYNEQFFGPGTRLTVL.

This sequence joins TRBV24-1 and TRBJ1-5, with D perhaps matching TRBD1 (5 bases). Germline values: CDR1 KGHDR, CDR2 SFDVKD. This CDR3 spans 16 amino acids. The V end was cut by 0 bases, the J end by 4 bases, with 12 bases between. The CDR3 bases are TGTGCCACCAGTGATTTGCGCGGGGGTGCGAATCAGCCCCAGCATTTT. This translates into CATSDLRGGANQPQHF.

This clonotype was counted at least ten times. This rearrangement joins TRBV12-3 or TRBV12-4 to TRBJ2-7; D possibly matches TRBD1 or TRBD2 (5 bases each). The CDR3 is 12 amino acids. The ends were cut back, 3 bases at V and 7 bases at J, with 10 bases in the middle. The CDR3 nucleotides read TGTGCCAGCAGTTTGTCGTGGGGGGAGCAGTACGTC. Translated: CASSLSWGEQYV.

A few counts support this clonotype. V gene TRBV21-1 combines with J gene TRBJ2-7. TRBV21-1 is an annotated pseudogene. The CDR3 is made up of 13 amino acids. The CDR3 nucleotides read TGTGCCAGCAGCAAAGCGCTGGGGAACGAGCAGTACTTC. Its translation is CASSKALGNEQYF.